This T cell receptor (beta chain) was identified in a study of blood T cell repertoires in COVID-19. About the study: Sites across the United States, Italy and Spain contributed samples from acute and convalescent COVID-19.

In the original processing: Amplification with reference gene primers provided the estimates of nucleated cell counts. The method was immunoSEQ multiplex PCR; TCRdb's version includes in-frame clones alone and lacks a portion of them. V, J and clone size are taken as reported in that table, and D and trimming were inferred from the DNA itself. The sample lists around 260,000 clones; approximately 83% were seen once. The length of the CDR3 is 12 residues. The germline gives CDR1 SGHTS, CDR2 YDEGEE. Trimming pared 3 bases from V and 7 bases from J, leaving 10 bases between. Participants spanned ages about 18 to 100 years and resided in about two dozen US areas. Recovery among Cohort 3 donors was established by two negative PCRs, clearance, or symptom resolution.

The sequence derives from a woman in her 30s who had recovered from COVID-19. Sequencing used PBMCs or T cells enriched from blood (not recorded which). This rearrangement joins TRBV5-8 to TRBJ1-2; maybe TRBD1 (6 bases). In nucleotides, the CDR3 is TGTGCCAGCAGCTGGGGACATGTTGGCTACACCTTC. This gives the protein CASSWGHVGYTF.